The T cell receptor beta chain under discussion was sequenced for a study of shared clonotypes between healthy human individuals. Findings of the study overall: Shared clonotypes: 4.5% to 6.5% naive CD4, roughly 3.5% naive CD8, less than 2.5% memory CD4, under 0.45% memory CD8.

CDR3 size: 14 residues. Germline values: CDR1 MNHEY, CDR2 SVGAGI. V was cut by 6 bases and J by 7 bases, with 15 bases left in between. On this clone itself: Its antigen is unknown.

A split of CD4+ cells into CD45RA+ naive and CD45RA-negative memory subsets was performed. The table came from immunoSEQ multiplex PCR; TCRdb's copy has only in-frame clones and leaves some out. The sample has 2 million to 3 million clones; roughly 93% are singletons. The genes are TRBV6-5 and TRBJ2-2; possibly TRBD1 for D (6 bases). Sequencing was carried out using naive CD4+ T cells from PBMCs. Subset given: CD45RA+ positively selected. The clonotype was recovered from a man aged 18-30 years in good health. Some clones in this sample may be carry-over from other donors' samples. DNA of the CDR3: TGTGCCAGCAGACAAGGGGGATTAATCGGGGAGCTGTTTTTT. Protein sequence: CASRQGGLIGELFF.